The 10 T cell receptor beta chains given below trace back to one sample, sequenced in a study of CD8 T cells in ankylosing spondylitis. TCRdb re-called the 5' RACE reads through MiXCR, storing one row per CDR3 protein. The sample carries approximately 150,000 distinct CDR3 sequences, 25% to 35% recorded once. Sample: synovial fluid, either unsorted or a sorted T cell fraction (not recorded which). All receptors derive from a male donor with ankylosing spondylitis.

This clonotype was counted a few times. The gene calls are TRBV5-5 and TRBJ2-1; D may be TRBD2 (6 bases). From germline, CDR1 is SGHKS and CDR2 YYEKEE (reference sequence). Trimming took off 4 bases at V and 9 bases at J, with 14 bases between the two ends. This CDR3 spans 13 amino acids. CDR3 coding DNA: TGTGCCAGCAGCCTGGGACCCGGGGGTGAGCAGTTCTTC. Translated, it gives CASSLGPGGEQFF.

The V and J genes are TRBV7-3 and TRBJ2-1; 13 nucleotides agree with TRBD2. With 5 bases clipped from V and 6 bases from J, the junction kept 4 bases outside the gene matches. The germline gives CDR1 SGHTA, CDR2 FQGTGA. This CDR3 has 15 amino acids. CDR3 region: CASSATSGGANEQFF. In DNA form, the CDR3 reads TGTGCCAGCAGCGCAACTAGCGGGGGGGCCAATGAGCAGTTCTTC.

This clonotype occurred a few times. The chain links TRBV7-9 to TRBJ2-7; 13 positions agree with TRBD2. Germline V CDR1 and CDR2: SEHNR, FQNEAQ (reference sequence). The CDR3 is 17 amino acids. V lost 0 bases to trimming and J lost 1 base; unmatched junction nucleotides: 3. The DNA of the CDR3 is TGTGCCAGCAGCTTAGCCTCACTAGCGGGAGGGTCCTACGAGCAGTACTTC. Its protein product is CASSLASLAGGSYEQYF. The whole variable domain, filled in from reference TRBV7-9 and TRBJ2-7, reads DTGVSQNPRHKITKRGQNVTFRCDPISEHNRLYWYRQTLGQGPEFLTYFQNEAQLEKSRLLSDRFSAERPKGSFSTLEIQRTEQGDSAMYLCASSLASLAGGSYEQYFGPGTRLTVT.

The table lists this clonotype with many counts. V is TRBV5-8 and J is TRBJ1-2; no clear D. CDR1 SGHTS and CDR2 YDEGEE come from the germline V gene. Trimming stripped 0 bases from V and 0 bases from J, with 9 bases between. This CDR3 is built from 15 residues. DNA of the CDR3: TGTGCCAGCAGCTTGGTGGGAGGCACTAACTATGGCTACACCTTC. Encoded protein: CASSLVGGTNYGYTF.

This clonotype was counted a few times. The J gene is TRBJ2-1, the V gene TRBV11-2, with 14 bases lining up with TRBD2. Germline CDR1 and CDR2: SGHAT and FQNNGV. V gave up 1 base and J gave up 3 bases; unmatched junction bases: 8. The length of the CDR3 is 19 residues. CDR3 in DNA: TGTGCCAGCAGCTTAGGGGGGACTAGCGGGGGCCTACGCTACAATGAGCAGTTCTTC. Translation gives CASSLGGTSGGLRYNEQFF.

The V call is TRBV3-1, the J call TRBJ1-5; 7 nucleotides line up with TRBD1. Germline values: CDR1 LGHDT, CDR2 YNNKEL (reference sequence). V lost 3 bases and J lost 2; bases outside the gene matches: 4. The CDR3 contains 15 residues. The CDR3 reads CASSQADRGNQPQHF. For the CDR3, the DNA is TGTGCCAGCAGCCAGGCCGACAGGGGCAATCAGCCCCAGCATTTT. Together with reference TRBV3-1 and TRBJ1-5, the CDR3 gives the full variable domain: DTAVSQTPKYLVTQMGNDKSIKCEQNLGHDTMYWYKQDSKKFLKIMFSYNNKELIINETVPNRFSPKSPDKAHLNLHINSLELGDSAVYFCASSQADRGNQPQHFGDGTRLSIL.

The chain is built from TRBV6-2 or TRBV6-3 and TRBJ2-5; D is unresolved. The germline V gene has CDR1 MNHEY and CDR2 SVGEGT. The CDR3 totals 13 residues. The V gene lost 3 bases and the J gene lost 4 bases, with 9 bases spanning the gap. The CDR3 here is CASSYGIGETQYF. CDR3 bases: TGTGCCAGCAGTTATGGTATTGGAGAGACCCAGTACTTC.

There are many counts of this clonotype. The chain carries TRBV2 and TRBJ2-1, with TRBD2 matching 15 bases. The CDR3 is 16 amino acids. The V gene's germline CDR1 is SNHLY and CDR2 FYNNEI. Trimming removed 6 bases from V and 9 bases from J; junction bases left unmatched: 9. The CDR3 DNA follows: TGTGCCAGCAGCCCGGGACTAGCGGGAGGTAGAAGTGAGCAGTTCTTC. Translation gives CASSPGLAGGRSEQFF.

This clonotype came up a few times. This sequence joins TRBV20-1 and TRBJ2-1; 13 nucleotides agree with TRBD2. With V trimmed by 8 bases and J by 6 bases, 16 bases remained unmatched. This CDR3 is 17 amino acids long. CDR1 and CDR2 from the germline V gene are DFQATT and SNEGSKA (reference sequence). CDR3 coding DNA: TGCAGTACCGCTAGCTTGGCTAGGACTAGCGGGAGCAATGAGCAGTTCTTC. Its protein product is CSTASLARTSGSNEQFF.

The chain couples TRBV20-1 to TRBJ2-7; tentative D call: TRBD1 (6 bases). The V end lost 1 base, the J end lost 2 bases, and 12 bases lay between the germline ends. The CDR3 consists of 14 residues. The germline CDR1 and CDR2 sequences are DFQATT and SNEGSKA (reference sequence). CDR3 sequence (DNA): TGCAGTGCTAGAGGGGCAGGGGATACCTACGAGCAGTACTTC. Translation gives CSARGAGDTYEQYF.